These 8 T cell receptor beta chains share one sample of origin, sequenced in a study of long-term antiretroviral therapy in people with HIV. Investigators performed immunoSEQ version v3.0 at survey level. The method was immunoSEQ multiplex PCR; TCRdb's version includes in-frame clones alone and lacks a portion of them. Among just under 35,000 clones listed, 70% to 90% were seen once. This material consisted of unsorted PBMCs, taken just over 2.7 years before starting antiretroviral therapy. The receptor source for this set is a woman in her 30s with HIV.

This chain links TRBV11-2 with TRBJ2-6; no firm D call. Germline CDR1 SGHAT, CDR2 FQNNGV. CDR3 size: 14 residues. Trimming removed 0 bases at V and 2 bases at J, with 2 bases between. CDR3 in DNA: TGTGCCAGCAGCTTAGACACTGGGGCCAACGTCCTGACTTTC. Translating it yields CASSLDTGANVLTF.

This clone was counted once. The chain is built from TRBV5-1 and TRBJ1-4, with 11 positions matching TRBD1. V lost 4 bases and J lost 7; bases outside the gene matches: 6. Germline-derived CDR1 and CDR2 are SGHRS and YFSETQ. CDR3 length equals 15 residues. The CDR3 DNA follows: TGCGCCAGCAGCCCTGGACAGGGGGCGAGTGAAAAACTGTTTTTT. Translated, it gives CASSPGQGASEKLFF.

The rearrangement uses TRBV5-1 and TRBJ2-1; 13 positions match TRBD2. V lost 3 bases to trimming and J lost 13 bases; unmatched junction nucleotides: 7. The CDR3 has 14 amino acids. The germline CDR1 and CDR2 sequences are SGHRS and YFSETQ. The CDR3, as DNA: TGCGCCAGCAGCTCCTGGACTAGCGGGGGTGAACAGTTCTTC. It specifies CASSSWTSGGEQFF.

This chain connects TRBV5-1 to TRBJ1-6; 8 positions agree with TRBD1. J lost 7 bases, V lost 3 bases, and 9 bases had no gene match. The CDR3 runs 16 residues. Germline V gives CDR1 SGHRS, CDR2 YFSETQ. The CDR3 DNA follows: TGCGCCAGCAGCTCTCCGCTAGGACAGGGAAATTCACCCCTCCACTTT. It encodes CASSSPLGQGNSPLHF.

The rearrangement links TRBV7-9 to TRBJ1-5, with 8 bases identical to TRBD1. V shed 0 bases and J 6 bases; nucleotides not matched to a gene: 13. The CDR3 has 18 residues. CDR1 SEHNR and CDR2 FQNEAQ come from the germline V gene (reference sequence). The CDR3 DNA follows: TGTGCCAGCAGCTTAGCATTTTCTGGTCAGGGGGCGGTTCAGCCCCAGCATTTT. It specifies CASSLAFSGQGAVQPQHF.

The gene calls are TRBV5-5 and TRBJ2-4, with D unresolved. CDR3 length: 16 residues. Trimming pared 1 base from V and 0 bases from J, leaving 11 bases between. Germline assignment: CDR1 SGHKS and CDR2 YYEKEE (reference sequence). CDR3 residues: CASSLTAIGAKNIQYF. For the CDR3, the DNA is TGTGCCAGCAGCTTGACCGCGATTGGAGCCAAAAACATTCAGTACTTC.

The rearrangement joins TRBV6-1 to TRBJ1-2, with TRBD1 matching over 9 bases. The V gene end was trimmed by 4 bases and the J gene end by 7 bases; junction bases not matched to a gene: 7. Germline CDR1 and CDR2: MNHNS and SASEGT. This CDR3 contains 14 residues. The CDR3 protein is CASSGRTGVSGYTF. CDR3 in DNA: TGTGCCAGCAGTGGTAGGACAGGGGTGAGTGGCTACACCTTC.

This clone has just a few counts. The chain joins TRBV7-2 to TRBJ2-3; D possibly uses TRBD1 or TRBD2 (6 bases each). The CDR3 consists of 15 residues. V was cut by 5 bases and J by 0 bases, with 12 bases left in between. Per the germline V gene, CDR1 is SGHTA and CDR2 is FQGNSA. The CDR3 nucleotides are TGTGCCAGCAGCCGGAGGGGGGCTAGCACAGATACGCAGTATTTT. This sequence encodes CASSRRGASTDTQYF.